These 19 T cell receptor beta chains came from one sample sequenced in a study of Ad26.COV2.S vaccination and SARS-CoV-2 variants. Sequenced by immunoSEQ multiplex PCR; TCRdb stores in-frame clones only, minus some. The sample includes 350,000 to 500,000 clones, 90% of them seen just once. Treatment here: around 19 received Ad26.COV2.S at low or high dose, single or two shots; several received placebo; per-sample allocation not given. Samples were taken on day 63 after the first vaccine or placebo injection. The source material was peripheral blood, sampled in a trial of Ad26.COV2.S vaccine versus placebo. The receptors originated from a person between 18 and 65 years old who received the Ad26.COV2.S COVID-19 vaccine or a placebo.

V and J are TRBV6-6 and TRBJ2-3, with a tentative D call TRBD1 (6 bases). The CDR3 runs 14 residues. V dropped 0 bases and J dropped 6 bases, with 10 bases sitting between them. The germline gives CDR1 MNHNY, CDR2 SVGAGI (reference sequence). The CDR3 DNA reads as TGTGCCAGCAGTTACTCGTTAGGGGGTGATACGCAGTATTTT. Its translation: CASSYSLGGDTQYF.

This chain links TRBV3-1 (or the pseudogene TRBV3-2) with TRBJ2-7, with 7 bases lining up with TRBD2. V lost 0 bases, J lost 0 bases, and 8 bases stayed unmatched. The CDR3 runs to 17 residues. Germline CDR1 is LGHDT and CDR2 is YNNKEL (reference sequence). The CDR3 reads CASSQDGASGTSYEQYF. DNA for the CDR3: TGTGCCAGCAGCCAAGATGGGGCTAGCGGTACCTCCTACGAGCAGTACTTC.

The CDR3 region is CATSRDLFGRGGEQYF. The DNA of the CDR3 is TGTGCCACCAGCAGAGATCTCTTCGGCAGGGGAGGCGAGCAGTACTTC. The rearrangement joins TRBV15 to TRBJ2-7; D possibly matches TRBD1 or TRBD2 (6 bases each). This CDR3 spans 16 amino acids. CDR1 and CDR2 (germline): LNHNV, YYDKDF (reference sequence). V lost 0 bases and J lost 6, with 18 bases in between.

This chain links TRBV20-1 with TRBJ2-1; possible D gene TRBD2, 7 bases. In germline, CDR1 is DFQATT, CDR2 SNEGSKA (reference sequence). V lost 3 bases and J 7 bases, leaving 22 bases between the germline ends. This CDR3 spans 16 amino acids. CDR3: CSASRLREGGRNEQFF. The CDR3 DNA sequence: TGCAGTGCTAGTCGCCTCCGTGAGGGGGGGCGGAATGAGCAGTTCTTC.

DNA of the CDR3: TGTGCCAGCAGCTTGACAGCGGCTCAAGAGACCCAGTACTTC. Protein sequence: CASSLTAAQETQYF. This rearrangement joins TRBV5-4 to TRBJ2-5, with D maybe TRBD2 (5 bases). V lost 1 base and J lost 2, with 9 bases in between. The CDR3 sequence is 14 residues long. Germline assignment: CDR1 SGHNT and CDR2 YYREEE (reference sequence).

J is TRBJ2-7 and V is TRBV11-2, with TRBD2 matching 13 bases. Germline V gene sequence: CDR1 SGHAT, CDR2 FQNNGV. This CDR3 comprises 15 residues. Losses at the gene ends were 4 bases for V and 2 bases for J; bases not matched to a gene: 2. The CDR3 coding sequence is TGTGCCAGCAGCTCCGGGACTAGCGGGACCTACGAGCAGTACTTC. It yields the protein CASSSGTSGTYEQYF. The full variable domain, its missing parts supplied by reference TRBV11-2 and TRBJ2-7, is EAGVAQSPRYKIIEKRQSVAFWCNPISGHATLYWYQQILGQGPKLLIQFQNNGVVDDSQLPKDRFSAERLKGVDSTLKIQPAKLEDSAVYLCASSSGTSGTYEQYFGPGTRLTVT.

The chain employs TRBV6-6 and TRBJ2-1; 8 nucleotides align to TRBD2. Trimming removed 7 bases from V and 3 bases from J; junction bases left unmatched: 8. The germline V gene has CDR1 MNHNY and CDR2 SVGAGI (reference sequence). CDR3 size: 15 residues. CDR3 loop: CASTGGQDNYNEQFF. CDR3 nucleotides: TGTGCCAGCACGGGAGGGCAGGATAACTACAATGAGCAGTTCTTC.

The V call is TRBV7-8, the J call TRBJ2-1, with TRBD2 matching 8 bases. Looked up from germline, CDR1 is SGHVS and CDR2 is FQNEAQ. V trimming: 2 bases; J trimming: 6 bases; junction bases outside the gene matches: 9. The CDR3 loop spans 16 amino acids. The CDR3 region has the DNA TGTGCCAGCAGCTTAACCAGCGGGAGATCTTCCAATGAGCAGTTCTTC. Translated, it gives CASSLTSGRSSNEQFF. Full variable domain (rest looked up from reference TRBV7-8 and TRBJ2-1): GAGVSQSPRYKVAKRGQDVALRCDPISGHVSLFWYQQALGQGPEFLTYFQNEAQLDKSGLPSDRFFAERPEGSVSTLKIQRTQQEDSAVYLCASSLTSGRSSNEQFFGPGTRLTVL.

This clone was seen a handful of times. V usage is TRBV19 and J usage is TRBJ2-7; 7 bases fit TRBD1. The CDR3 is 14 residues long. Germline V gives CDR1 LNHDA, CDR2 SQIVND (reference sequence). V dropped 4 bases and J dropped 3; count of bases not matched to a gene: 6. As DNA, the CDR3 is TGTGCCAGTAGTACCGGGACAGAGGTCTACGAGCAGTACTTC. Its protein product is CASSTGTEVYEQYF.

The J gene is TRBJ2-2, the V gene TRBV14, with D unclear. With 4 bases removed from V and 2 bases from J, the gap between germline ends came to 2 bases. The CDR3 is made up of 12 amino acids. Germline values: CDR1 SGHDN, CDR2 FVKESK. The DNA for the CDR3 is TGTGCCAGCAGCCTTAACACCGGGGAGCTGTTTTTT. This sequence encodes CASSLNTGELFF.

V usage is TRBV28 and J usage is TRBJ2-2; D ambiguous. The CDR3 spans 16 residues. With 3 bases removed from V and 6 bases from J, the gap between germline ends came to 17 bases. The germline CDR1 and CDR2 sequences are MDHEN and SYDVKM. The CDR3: CASSFGRSFWAGELFF. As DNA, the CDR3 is TGTGCCAGCAGTTTTGGCCGATCCTTTTGGGCCGGGGAGCTGTTTTTT.

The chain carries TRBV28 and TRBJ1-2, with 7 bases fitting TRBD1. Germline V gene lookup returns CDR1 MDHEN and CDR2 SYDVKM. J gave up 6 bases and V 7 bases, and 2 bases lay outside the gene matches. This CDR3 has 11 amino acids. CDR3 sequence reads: CASNDRDGYTF. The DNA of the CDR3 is TGTGCCAGCAACGACAGGGATGGCTACACCTTC.

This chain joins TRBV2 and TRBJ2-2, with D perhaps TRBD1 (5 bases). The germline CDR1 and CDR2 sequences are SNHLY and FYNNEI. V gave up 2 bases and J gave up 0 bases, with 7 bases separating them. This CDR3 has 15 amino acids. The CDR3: CASSEQGANTGELFF. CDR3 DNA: TGTGCCAGCAGTGAACAGGGCGCGAACACCGGGGAGCTGTTTTTT.

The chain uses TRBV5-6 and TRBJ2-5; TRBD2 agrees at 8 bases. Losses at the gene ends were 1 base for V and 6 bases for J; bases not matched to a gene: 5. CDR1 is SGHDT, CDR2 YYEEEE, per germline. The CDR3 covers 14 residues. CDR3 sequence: CASSLSGLGKTQYF. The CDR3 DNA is TGTGCCAGCAGCTTGTCGGGACTAGGGAAGACCCAGTACTTC.

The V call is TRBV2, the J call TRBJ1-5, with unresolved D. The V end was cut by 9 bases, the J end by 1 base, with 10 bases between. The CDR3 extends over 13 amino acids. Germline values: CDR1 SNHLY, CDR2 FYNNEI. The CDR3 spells CASSQESNQPQHF. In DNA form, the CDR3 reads TGTGCCAGTTCTCAGGAGAGCAATCAGCCCCAGCATTTT.

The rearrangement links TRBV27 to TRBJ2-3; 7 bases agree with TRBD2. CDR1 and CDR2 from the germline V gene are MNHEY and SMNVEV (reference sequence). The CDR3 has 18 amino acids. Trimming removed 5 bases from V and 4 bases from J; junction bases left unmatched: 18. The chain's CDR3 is CASSLRGGGSFSADTQYF. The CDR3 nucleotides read TGTGCCAGCAGTCTCCGCGGGGGTGGTAGCTTTTCCGCAGATACGCAGTATTTT.

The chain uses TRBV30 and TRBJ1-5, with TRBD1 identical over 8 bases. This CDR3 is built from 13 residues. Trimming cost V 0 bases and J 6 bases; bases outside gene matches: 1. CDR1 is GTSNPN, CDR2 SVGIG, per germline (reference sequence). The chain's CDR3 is CAWSVTGGQPQHF. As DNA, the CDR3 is TGTGCCTGGAGTGTTACAGGGGGTCAGCCCCAGCATTTT. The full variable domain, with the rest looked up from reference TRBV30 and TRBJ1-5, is SQTIHQWPATLVQPVGSPLSLECTVEGTSNPNLYWYRQAAGRGLQLLFYSVGIGQISSEVPQNLSASRPQDRQFILSSKKLLLSDSGFYLCAWSVTGGQPQHFGDGTRLSIL.

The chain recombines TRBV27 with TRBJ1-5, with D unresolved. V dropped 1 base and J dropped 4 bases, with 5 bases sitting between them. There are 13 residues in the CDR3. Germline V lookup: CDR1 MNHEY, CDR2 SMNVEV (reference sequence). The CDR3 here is CASSLYANQPQHF. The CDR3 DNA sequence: TGTGCCAGCAGTTTATATGCAAATCAGCCCCAGCATTTT.

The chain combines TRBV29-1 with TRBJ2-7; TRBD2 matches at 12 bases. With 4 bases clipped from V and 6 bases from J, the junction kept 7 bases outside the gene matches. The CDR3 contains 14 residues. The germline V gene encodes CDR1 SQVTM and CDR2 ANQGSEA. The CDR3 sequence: CSVGRLAGGFEQYF. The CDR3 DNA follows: TGCAGCGTTGGCCGGCTAGCGGGAGGGTTCGAGCAGTACTTC.